The 5 T cell receptor beta chains listed next were all sequenced from one sample in a study of beta chain features in type 1 diabetes. Findings and caveats of the study: In all four CD4+ subsets, TCRB CDR3 length was significantly, moderately reduced in type 1 diabetes.

Expressed TCRB transcripts got sequenced, as all isolated RNA was reverse transcribed. Data came from immunoSEQ multiplex PCR; TCRdb stores just in-frame clones and leaves some out. The sample holds about 660,000 clones, 11% to 15% seen once. No antigens are known for them. The sample taken for sequencing was naive CD4+ T cells from blood. The receptors were sampled from a man younger than 35 with type 1 diabetes.

This chain uses TRBV7-9 with TRBJ2-3, with D possibly matching TRBD2 (6 bases). This CDR3 has 14 amino acids. V was pared by 6 bases and J by 2 bases, with 12 bases between. Germline CDR1 reads SEHNR; CDR2 reads FQNEAQ (reference sequence). CDR3 amino acids: CASRIAAPTDTQYF. In nucleotides, the CDR3 is TGTGCCAGCAGAATAGCGGCACCCACAGATACGCAGTATTTT. Based on the CDR3 plus reference TRBV7-9 and TRBJ2-3, the full variable domain is DTGVSQNPRHKITKRGQNVTFRCDPISEHNRLYWYRQTLGQGPEFLTYFQNEAQLEKSRLLSDRFSAERPKGSFSTLEIQRTEQGDSAMYLCASRIAAPTDTQYFGPGTRLTVL.

The rearrangement links TRBV30 to TRBJ2-3; D not certain. From germline, CDR1 is GTSNPN and CDR2 SVGIG (reference sequence). V lost 3 bases and J lost 2, with 9 bases in between. The CDR3 is 13 residues long. The CDR3, as DNA: TGTGCCTGGAGCCCAGGCCCCACAGATACGCAGTATTTT. Its translation is CAWSPGPTDTQYF. Looking up the rest from reference TRBV30 and TRBJ2-3 gives the full variable domain: SQTIHQWPATLVQPVGSPLSLECTVEGTSNPNLYWYRQAAGRGLQLLFYSVGIGQISSEVPQNLSASRPQDRQFILSSKKLLLSDSGFYLCAWSPGPTDTQYFGPGTRLTVL.

The V call is TRBV13, the J call TRBJ2-2; TRBD1 agrees at 9 bases. The germline V gene encodes CDR1 PRHDT and CDR2 FYEKMQ (reference sequence). The CDR3 is 16 residues long. V was clipped by 6 bases and J by 3 bases; unmatched bases: 8. CDR3 loop: CASRLGQGRYTGELFF. CDR3 bases: TGTGCCAGCAGGCTCGGACAGGGGCGGTACACCGGGGAGCTGTTTTTT.

The chain combines TRBV10-3 with TRBJ2-1, with D perhaps TRBD2 (5 bases). Germline loops: CDR1 ENHRY, CDR2 SYGVKD. CDR3 length: 12 amino acids. Trimming took off 2 bases at V and 10 bases at J, with 9 bases between the two ends. The CDR3 DNA sequence: TGTGCCATCAGTGAGGAGCGGTTAGAGCAGTTCTTC. Its translation: CAISEERLEQFF.

The chain recombines TRBV2 with TRBJ2-7, with TRBD2 as a possible D gene (5 bases). Trimming removed 1 base at V and 5 bases at J, with 18 bases between. Germline CDR1 reads SNHLY; CDR2 reads FYNNEI. The CDR3 has 16 amino acids. In DNA form, the CDR3 reads TGTGCCAGCAGTGAAGGGAGGATAGGCTGGAACGACGAGCAGTACTTC. Translated: CASSEGRIGWNDEQYF.